This T cell receptor (beta chain) was sequenced for a study of T cell repertoires in cytomegalovirus infection. Study in general: Public TCR beta signatures indicated both CMV infection and matching HLA type.

Study results and limitations: In two of eight donors, the top clonotype was HLA-C-restricted CMV-specific. Frequencies of public TCR beta families were cumulated, and this identified carriers of CMV plus the relevant HLA.

TCRdb re-called the reads with MiXCR, one entry per CDR3 protein. There are around 740,000 distinct CDR3 sequences in the sample; roughly a third occur only once, and around 3% lies in the top ten. The CDR3 has 12 residues. V trimming: 6 bases; J trimming: 15 bases; junction bases outside the gene matches: 8. Germline CDR1 and CDR2: MNHGY and SAAAGT. Comments on this clonotype: As yet, its antigen is unknown.

Material: PBMCs. The rearrangement uses TRBV6-8 and TRBJ1-6; TRBD1 matches 7 bases. The origin of this receptor is a human donor in good health (CMV status not recorded). Some clones in this sample may be carry-over from other donors' samples. The CDR3 loop reads CASSRDREFLHF. Here the CDR3 DNA reads TGTGCCAGCAGCCGAGACAGGGAGTTCCTCCACTTT.